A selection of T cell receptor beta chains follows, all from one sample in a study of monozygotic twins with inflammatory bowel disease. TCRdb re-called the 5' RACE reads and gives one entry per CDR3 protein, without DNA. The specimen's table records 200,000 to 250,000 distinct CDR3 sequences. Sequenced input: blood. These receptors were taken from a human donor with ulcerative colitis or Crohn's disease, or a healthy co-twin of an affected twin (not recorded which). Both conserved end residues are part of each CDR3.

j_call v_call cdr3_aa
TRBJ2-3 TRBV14 CASSSADYSTDTQYF
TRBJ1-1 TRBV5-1 CASSLSGSHTEAFF
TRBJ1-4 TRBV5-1 CASSLTGGAYEKLFF
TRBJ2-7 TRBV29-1 CSVESPGLADHSYEQYF
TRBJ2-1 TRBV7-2 CASSFLSSYNEQFF
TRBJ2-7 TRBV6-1 CASSGGLADPYEQYF
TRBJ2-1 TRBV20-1 CSARDWGGQEQFF
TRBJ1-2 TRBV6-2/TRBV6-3 CASSYDGPYGYTF
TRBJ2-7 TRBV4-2 CASRTDSYEQYF
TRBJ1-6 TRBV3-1 CASSASGTNSPLHF
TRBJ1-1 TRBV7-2 CASSSFGGRTEAFF
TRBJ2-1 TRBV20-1 CSARLMSQTRTDEQFF
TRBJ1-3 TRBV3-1 CASSPPHLSGNTIYF
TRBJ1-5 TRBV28 CASSLGGAGSNQPQHF
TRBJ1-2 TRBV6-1 CASSRISGIGGGYTF
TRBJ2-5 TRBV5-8 CASSLYVVGVETQYF
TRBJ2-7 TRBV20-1 CSAPAGHSFEQYF
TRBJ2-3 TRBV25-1 CATMARGVDTQYF
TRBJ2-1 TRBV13 CASSLDGEYNEQFF
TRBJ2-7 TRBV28 CASSFLTSGRAYEQYF
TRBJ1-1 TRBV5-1 CASSVIPGQGLNTEAFF
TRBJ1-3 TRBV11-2 CASSVRVGRVAGNTIYF
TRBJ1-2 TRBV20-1 CSAPREGHGYTF
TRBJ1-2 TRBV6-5 CASSYGAGAHDGYTF
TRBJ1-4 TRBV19 CASSISGTYNEKLFF
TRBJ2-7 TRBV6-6 CASSYSAEQYF
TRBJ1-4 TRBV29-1 CSVVQGRSEKLFF
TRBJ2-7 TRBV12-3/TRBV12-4 CASSRRMDSYEQYF
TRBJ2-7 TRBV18 CASSPGTGGINEQYF
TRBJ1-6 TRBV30 CAWTDGVRPNSPLHF
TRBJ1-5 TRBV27 CASSFLGSNQPQHF
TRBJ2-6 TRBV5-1 CASSPRADSGANVLTF
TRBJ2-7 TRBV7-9 CASSPKGGQSSYEQYF
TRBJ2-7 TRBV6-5 CASSYTNKAYEQYF
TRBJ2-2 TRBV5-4 CASSLLYRGQANTGELFF
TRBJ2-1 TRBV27 CASSWTQGNEQFF
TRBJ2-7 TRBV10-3 CAITESGEQYF
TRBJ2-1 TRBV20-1 CSAGRPRGPNEQFF
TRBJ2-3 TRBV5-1 CASAGGPGTDTQYF
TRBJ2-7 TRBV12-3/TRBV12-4 CASSLGAYTYEQYF
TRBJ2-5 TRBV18 CASSSGEGSYQETQYF
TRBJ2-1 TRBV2 CASRPDGVYEQFF
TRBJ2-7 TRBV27 CASNRQGGYEQYF
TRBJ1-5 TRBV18 CASSYGLNQPQHF
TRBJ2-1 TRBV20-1 CSASGWAGSYNEQFF
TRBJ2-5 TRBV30 CAWSVSDGTQYF
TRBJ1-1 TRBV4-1 CASSQDGGTGGLGEAFF
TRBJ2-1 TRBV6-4 CASSVQGLAYNEQFF